This T cell receptor beta chain was observed in a study of intratumoral heterogeneity in liver cancer. Looking at the study overall: With a median age of around 62 years, most patients were men.

The table lists this clone with a few counts. Its antigen is currently unknown. Produced via immunoSEQ multiplex PCR; TCRdb's table is partial and in-frame only. The repertoire holds 20,000 to 25,000 clones, with roughly 73% as singletons. Overall study findings and caveats: A noted limitation was under-sampling of tumor-infiltrating lymphocytes.

The CDR3 consists of 10 residues. The germline V and J ends were trimmed by 9 bases and 6 bases, with 5 bases remaining between them. CDR1 is SEHNR, CDR2 FQNEAQ, per germline (reference sequence). Sampled areas showed no macroscopic necrosis or hemorrhage. This rearrangement joins TRBV7-9 to TRBJ1-4, with D unclear. The source was tumor-adjacent normal tissue, collected before any cancer treatment. This sequence originates from a woman in her sixties or seventies with hepatocellular carcinoma. CDR3: CASEDEKLFF. The CDR3 DNA sequence: TGTGCCAGTGAAGATGAAAAACTGTTTTTT.